These 2 T cell receptor beta chains were all obtained from the same sample, sequenced in a study of tissue T cells after allogeneic stem cell transplantation. Measured with immunoSEQ multiplex PCR; TCRdb has only the in-frame clones, and not every one. The sample lists fewer than 5,500 clones, around 30% occurring once. Described time point: mouse harvest day 14 after allogeneic transplant. The graft held 10^6 splenic CD5+ T cells and 10^7 T-cell-depleted bone marrow cells. Sequencing was performed on skin. The receptors here all came from a female BALB/c mouse given C57BL/6 T cells with graft-versus-host disease after an allogeneic hematopoietic cell transplant.

This clone has only a few counts. Genes here carry mouse names. The read stops 1 residue short of the end of the CDR3; the missing end is completed from the germline J gene. V is TRBV3 and J is TRBJ2-7, with 7 bases that match TRBD2. The CDR3 has 15 amino acids. V dropped 0 bases and J dropped 0; count of bases not matched to a gene: 2. Germline CDR1 SNHLY, CDR2 FYNGKV (reference sequence). The covered CDR3 bases are TGTGCCAGCAGCTTAGCGGGACTGAGCTCCTATGAACAGTAC. Amino acid sequence: CASSLAGLSSYEQY. The full CDR3 protein reads CASSLAGLSSYEQYF.

Regarding this clone: Gene names refer to mouse genes. The missing CDR3 end, 1 residue past where the read stops, is filled in from the germline J gene. The chain couples TRBV13-3 to TRBJ2-5; 7 bases line up with TRBD1. V lost 4 bases to trimming and J lost 6 bases; unmatched junction nucleotides: 5. This CDR3 has 13 amino acids. CDR1 NNHDY and CDR2 SYVADS come from the germline V gene. The part of the CDR3 DNA that was read is TGTGCCAGCAGTACTGACAGGGTCGACACCCAGTAC. It specifies CASSTDRVDTQY. The whole CDR3 region reads CASSTDRVDTQYF.